This T cell receptor (beta chain) was recorded in a study of neurological immune-mediated disorders. The table lists this clonotype with many counts. Using its own MiXCR run on the 5' RACE reads, TCRdb lists one record per CDR3 protein. The data show about 82,000 distinct CDR3 sequences, with 2.5% to 3% seen just once and about 1.1% held by the top ten. The CDR3 is made up of 15 amino acids. Trimming took 1 base from V and 1 from J; bases not matched to a gene: 4. Germline loops: CDR1 SGDLS, CDR2 YYNGEE. Unsorted libraries were derived from 2 million PBMCs stored at -80 C. The sample taken for sequencing was PBMCs. The gene calls are TRBV9 and TRBJ1-1; 7 nucleotides line up with TRBD1. The source of this sequence is a woman aged 25-40 years with multiple sclerosis. CDR3 residues: CASSVIGTENTEAFF. The CDR3 bases are TGTGCCAGCAGCGTAATAGGGACAGAGAACACTGAAGCTTTCTTT.